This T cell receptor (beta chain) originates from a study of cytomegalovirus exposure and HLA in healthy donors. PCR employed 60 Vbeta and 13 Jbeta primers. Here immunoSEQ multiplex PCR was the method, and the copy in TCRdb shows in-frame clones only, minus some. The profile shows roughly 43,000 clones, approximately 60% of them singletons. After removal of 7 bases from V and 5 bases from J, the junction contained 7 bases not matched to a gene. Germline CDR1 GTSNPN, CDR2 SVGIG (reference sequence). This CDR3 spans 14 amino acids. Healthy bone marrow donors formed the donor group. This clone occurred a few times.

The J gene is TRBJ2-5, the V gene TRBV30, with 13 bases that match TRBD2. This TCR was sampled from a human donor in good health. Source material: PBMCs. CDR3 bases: TGTGCCTCGGGACTAGCGGGGTCGGGGGAGACCCAGTACTTC. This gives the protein CASGLAGSGETQYF.